This T cell receptor (beta chain) was captured by sequencing in a study of T cells after yellow fever vaccination. Each CDR3 protein gets one entry after TCRdb re-called the 5' RACE reads with MiXCR. The table shows a few hundred thousand distinct CDR3 sequences, with 8.1% occurring only once. This CDR3 has 15 residues. V lost 3 bases and J lost 6, with 17 bases in between. The germline V gene encodes CDR1 DFQATT and CDR2 SNEGSKA (reference sequence). This TCR was recovered from a man aged 18 to 30 who received the YFV17D yellow fever vaccine. The source was PBMCs, collected 45 days after the first yellow fever vaccination. The chain links TRBV20-1 to TRBJ1-4; D is uncertain. In DNA, the CDR3 is TGCAGTGCTAGGTCCCTGGCGGAAGAGGATGAAAAACTGTTTTTT. Its protein is CSARSLAEEDEKLFF.